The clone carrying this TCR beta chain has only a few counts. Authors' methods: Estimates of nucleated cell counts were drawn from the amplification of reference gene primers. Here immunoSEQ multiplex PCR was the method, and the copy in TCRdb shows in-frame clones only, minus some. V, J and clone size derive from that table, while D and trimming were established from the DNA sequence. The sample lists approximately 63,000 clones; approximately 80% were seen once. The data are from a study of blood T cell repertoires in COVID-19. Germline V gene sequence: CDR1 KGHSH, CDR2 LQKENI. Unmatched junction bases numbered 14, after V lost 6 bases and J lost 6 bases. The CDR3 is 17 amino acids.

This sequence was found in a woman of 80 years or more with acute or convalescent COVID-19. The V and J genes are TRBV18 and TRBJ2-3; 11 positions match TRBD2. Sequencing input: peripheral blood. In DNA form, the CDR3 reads TGTGCCAGCTCTCCTCGACGGAATAGCGGGAGGGAGGATACGCAGTATTTT. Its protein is CASSPRRNSGREDTQYF.